The next 26 T cell receptor beta chains were all read from a single sample in a study of shared clonotypes between healthy human individuals. CD45RO negativity and positive selection for CCR7 defined naive CD8 cells, a population that excluded terminally differentiated effector memory CD45RA+ cells. Clones were sequenced by immunoSEQ multiplex PCR, and TCRdb holds only the in-frame ones, with some missing. The sample carries 2 million to 2.5 million clones, just under 95% recorded once. The sample consisted of naive CD8+ T cells sorted from blood. The receptors originated from a man aged 18 to 35 in good health.

The rearrangement links TRBV6-5 to TRBJ1-1; 8 bases are shared with TRBD1. Per germline, CDR1 MNHEY and CDR2 SVGAGI. The CDR3 is made up of 14 amino acids. The V segment lost 7 bases and the J segment 4 bases; nucleotides outside the gene matches: 8. The CDR3 is CASTMTGETTEAFF. The CDR3 DNA reads as TGTGCCAGCACCATGACAGGGGAGACCACTGAAGCTTTCTTT.

V is TRBV9 and J is TRBJ2-5, with D perhaps TRBD2 (5 bases). The CDR3 spans 15 residues. Between the trimmed V and J ends, which lost 0 bases and 5 bases, there was a span of 14 bases. CDR1 SGDLS and CDR2 YYNGEE come from the germline V gene. The CDR3: CASSVVPSSMETQYF. In nucleotides, the CDR3 is TGTGCCAGCAGCGTAGTCCCTAGCTCGATGGAGACCCAGTACTTC. The whole variable domain, remainder taken from reference TRBV9 and TRBJ2-5, is DSGVTQTPKHLITATGQRVTLRCSPRSGDLSVYWYQQSLDQGLQFLIQYYNGEERAKGNILERFSAQQFPDLHSELNLSSLELGDSALYFCASSVVPSSMETQYFGPGTRLLVL.

This chain uses TRBV7-6 with TRBJ2-7, with TRBD2 matching over 7 bases. The length of the CDR3 is 15 residues. Germline V gives CDR1 SGHVS, CDR2 FNYEAQ. Germline trimming cut 3 bases from V and 2 bases from J; bases unmatched to any gene: 7. This CDR3 reads CASSFESAGPYEQYF. CDR3 sequence (DNA): TGTGCCAGCAGCTTTGAGTCAGCGGGGCCCTACGAGCAGTACTTC.

The CDR3 loop is CASSQVEGSQPQHF. The CDR3, as DNA: TGCGCCAGCAGCCAAGTGGAGGGCTCGCAGCCCCAGCATTTT. This rearrangement joins TRBV4-3 to TRBJ1-5; D unclear. Germline lookup yields CDR1 LGHNA and CDR2 YSLEER. The CDR3 has 14 residues. The V gene lost 1 base and the J gene lost 7 bases, with 11 bases spanning the gap.

The chain is built from TRBV7-6 and TRBJ2-5, with a weak D call TRBD1 (5 bases). The CDR3 extends over 15 amino acids. The V gene's germline CDR1 is SGHVS and CDR2 FNYEAQ. Trimming removed 3 bases from V and 1 base from J, with 12 bases in between. The CDR3 DNA sequence: TGTGCCAGCAGCTTCAGGGAATGGGGCCAAGAGACCCAGTACTTC. Translated: CASSFREWGQETQYF. The whole variable domain, remainder taken from reference TRBV7-6 and TRBJ2-5, is GAGVSQSPRYKVTKRGQDVALRCDPISGHVSLYWYRQALGQGPEFLTYFNYEAQQDKSGLPNDRFSAERPEGSISTLTIQRTEQRDSAMYRCASSFREWGQETQYFGPGTRLLVL.

The chain employs TRBV4-1 and TRBJ2-2, with 8 bases identical to TRBD2. V shed 3 bases and J 4 bases; nucleotides not matched to a gene: 4. The CDR3 sequence is 15 residues long. CDR1 and CDR2 from the germline V gene are MGHRA and YSYEKL. CDR3 sequence (DNA): TGCGCCAGCAGCCAGCCGGGGGGGTCCACCGGGGAGCTGTTTTTT. This gives the protein CASSQPGGSTGELFF.

Comments on this clone: Other DNA sequences in the sample encode the same CDR3. CDR3 nucleotides: TGTGCCAGCAGCTTAGGGGCTAGCGGGAGCTCCTACGAGCAGTACTTC. It yields the protein CASSLGASGSSYEQYF. J is TRBJ2-7 and V is TRBV7-6; 10 nucleotides line up with TRBD2. V dropped 1 base and J dropped 0; count of bases not matched to a gene: 3. CDR3 length: 16 residues. Looked up from germline, CDR1 is SGHVS and CDR2 is FNYEAQ.

The rearrangement joins TRBV28 to TRBJ1-6; D gene unclear. V was clipped by 4 bases and J by 3 bases, with 13 bases between them. This CDR3 region has 16 residues. CDR1 is MDHEN and CDR2 is SYDVKM in the germline V gene. CDR3 region: CASSSPLWGYNSPLHF. The CDR3 nucleotides read TGTGCCAGCAGTTCCCCCTTGTGGGGCTATAATTCACCCCTCCACTTT.

This rearrangement joins TRBV7-9 to TRBJ2-7; D remains unclear. With 3 bases removed from V and 3 bases from J, the gap between germline ends came to 15 bases. CDR1 SEHNR and CDR2 FQNEAQ come from the germline V gene (reference sequence). This CDR3 has 15 amino acids. The chain's CDR3 is CASSLVETPFYEQYF. CDR3 DNA: TGTGCCAGCAGCTTGGTGGAAACCCCTTTCTACGAGCAGTACTTC.

This rearrangement joins TRBV9 to TRBJ2-1; D gene ambiguous. CDR1 and CDR2 from the germline V gene are SGDLS and YYNGEE. The V and J ends lost 2 bases and 5 bases respectively, with 8 bases between them. The CDR3 consists of 13 residues. This chain's CDR3 is CASSVTGNNEQFF. For the CDR3, the DNA is TGTGCCAGCAGCGTGACTGGGAACAATGAGCAGTTCTTC.

The chain uses TRBV15 and TRBJ2-1, with D possibly matching TRBD2 (5 bases). The V and J ends lost 2 bases and 8 bases respectively, with 19 bases between them. The CDR3 is made up of 16 amino acids. The germline V gene has CDR1 LNHNV and CDR2 YYDKDF (reference sequence). The CDR3 region is CATSRYPEPSLDEQFF. The CDR3 DNA follows: TGTGCCACCAGCAGATACCCCGAGCCTAGCCTCGATGAGCAGTTCTTC.

This chain uses TRBV5-6 with TRBJ2-3, with 9 bases that match TRBD2. Germline V gene sequence: CDR1 SGHDT, CDR2 YYEEEE. With 1 base clipped from V and 6 bases from J, the junction kept 6 bases outside the gene matches. This CDR3 is built from 15 residues. The CDR3 DNA is TGTGCCAGCAGCTTGCAATTAGCGGGGGTGGATACGCAGTATTTT. Protein product: CASSLQLAGVDTQYF.

The V and J genes are TRBV5-4 and TRBJ2-5; TRBD2 might be the D (6 bases). CDR1 SGHNT and CDR2 YYREEE come from the germline V gene (reference sequence). The CDR3 has 13 amino acids. V lost 4 bases, J lost 2 bases, and 9 bases lay in between. CDR3 nucleotides: TGTGCCAGCAGCGAGGCGGGGCAAGAGACCCAGTACTTC. Translating gives CASSEAGQETQYF.

This clone appeared once. At the DNA level, this CDR3 is encoded by other sequences in the same sample as well. The chain joins TRBV6-1 to TRBJ2-7; TRBD2 agrees at 7 bases. The CDR3 length is 14 residues. The germline V gene has CDR1 MNHNS and CDR2 SASEGT. The V segment lost 2 bases and the J segment 2 bases; nucleotides outside the gene matches: 3. The CDR3 sequence: CASSELGLTYEQYF. In DNA form, the CDR3 reads TGTGCCAGCAGTGAACTGGGACTAACCTACGAGCAGTACTTC.

The chain uses TRBV5-4 and TRBJ2-5, with 9 bases identical to TRBD1. TRBJ2-7 explains the end of the DNA better; the J call may be wrong. CDR1 is SGHNT and CDR2 is YYREEE in the germline V gene (reference sequence). This CDR3 has 15 amino acids. CDR3 DNA: TGTGCCAGCAGCTTGGATACCGGGACAGGGACCGAGCAGTACTTC. This translates into CASSLDTGTGTEQYF.

This clone was observed once. The gene calls are TRBV6-5 and TRBJ2-7; tentatively, D is TRBD1 or TRBD2 (5 bases each). Germline CDR1 MNHEY, CDR2 SVGAGI. The CDR3 contains 14 residues. With 2 bases removed from V and 2 bases from J, the gap between germline ends came to 10 bases. This CDR3 is CASSYRGATYEQYF. The CDR3 coding sequence is TGTGCCAGCAGTTACCGGGGCGCCACCTACGAGCAGTACTTC.

The J gene is TRBJ2-4, the V gene TRBV2, with 14 nucleotides matching TRBD2. J was trimmed by 1 base and V by 5 bases; bases with no gene match: 1. Per the germline V gene, CDR1 is SNHLY and CDR2 is FYNNEI. The CDR3 has 16 residues. The CDR3, as DNA: TGTGCCAGCAGTTGGACTAGCGGGGGGGCCAAAAACATTCAGTACTTC. It translates to CASSWTSGGAKNIQYF.

In nucleotides, the CDR3 is TGTGCCTGGACCACCTCCCCTGGACACGAGAACACCGGGGAGCTGTTTTTT. Its protein is CAWTTSPGHENTGELFF. V and J are TRBV30 and TRBJ2-2, with TRBD1 as a possible D gene (5 bases). The V gene lost 4 bases and the J gene lost 1 base, with 19 bases spanning the gap. From germline, CDR1 is GTSNPN and CDR2 SVGIG (reference sequence). This CDR3 spans 17 amino acids.

CDR3 in amino acids: CASSPRGLAGHKNIQYF. The CDR3 DNA reads TGTGCCAGCAGCCCCAGAGGTCTAGCGGGGCATAAAAACATTCAGTACTTC. This sequence joins TRBV7-8 and TRBJ2-4, with 9 bases aligning to TRBD2. Germline V lookup: CDR1 SGHVS, CDR2 FQNEAQ. After removal of 5 bases from V and 4 bases from J, the junction contained 12 bases not matched to a gene. The CDR3 runs 17 residues. Complete variable domain (other parts from reference TRBV7-8 and TRBJ2-4): GAGVSQSPRYKVAKRGQDVALRCDPISGHVSLFWYQQALGQGPEFLTYFQNEAQLDKSGLPSDRFFAERPEGSVSTLKIQRTQQEDSAVYLCASSPRGLAGHKNIQYFGAGTRLSVL.

The rearrangement links TRBV4-1 to TRBJ2-1; the D gene could be TRBD1 or TRBD2 (5 bases each). This CDR3 has 17 residues. CDR1 and CDR2 (germline): MGHRA, YSYEKL. V lost 0 bases and J 8 bases, leaving 20 bases between the germline ends. The CDR3 spells CASSQDIGQGVWYEQFF. For the CDR3, the DNA is TGCGCCAGCAGCCAAGATATCGGGCAGGGAGTTTGGTATGAGCAGTTCTTC.

For the CDR3, the DNA is TGTGCCAGCAGTTACTCGGTCTTTTTACGCGAGCAGTACTTC. Its translation: CASSYSVFLREQYF. The chain uses TRBV6-5 and TRBJ2-7, with D hard to call. The CDR3 extends over 14 amino acids. Germline CDR1 reads MNHEY; CDR2 reads SVGAGI. Trimming pared 0 bases from V and 6 bases from J, leaving 12 bases between.

This clone was picked up one time. The rearrangement uses TRBV7-2 and TRBJ2-3; D is ambiguous. Trimming took 2 bases from V and 6 from J, leaving 9 bases between them. CDR1 and CDR2 (germline): SGHTA, FQGNSA. CDR3 size: 13 residues. The CDR3 region is CASSLRSLDTQYF. Written as DNA, the CDR3 is TGTGCCAGCAGCTTAAGGAGCTTGGATACGCAGTATTTT.

Comment on this clone: The sample carries other DNA sequences with the same CDR3. Here the CDR3 DNA reads TGCGCCAGCAGCCTCGGGACAGGCTACGAGCAGTACTTC. It translates to CASSLGTGYEQYF. The chain is built from TRBV5-1 and TRBJ2-7; TRBD1 aligns across 8 bases. V lost 4 bases and J lost 3; bases outside the gene matches: 3. The CDR3 loop spans 13 amino acids. The germline V gene has CDR1 SGHRS and CDR2 YFSETQ.

This chain joins TRBV13 and TRBJ1-1, with D tentatively TRBD1 (6 bases). The CDR3 length is 15 residues. CDR1 is PRHDT and CDR2 is FYEKMQ in the germline V gene (reference sequence). V was cut by 6 bases and J by 1 base, with 15 bases left in between. Here the CDR3 DNA reads TGTGCCAGCAGGGGAAACAGGGCTTCGAACACTGAAGCTTTCTTT. Encoded protein: CASRGNRASNTEAFF.

On this clone itself: Other nucleotide sequences in the sample specify the same CDR3. The V call is TRBV4-3, the J call TRBJ2-7; 7 bases agree with TRBD1. CDR1 is LGHNA and CDR2 is YSLEER in the germline V gene. The J segment lost 2 bases and the V segment lost 0 bases, leaving 4 bases of the junction unmatched. The CDR3 extends over 15 amino acids. The CDR3 region is CASSQDLGTAYEQYF. The DNA of the CDR3 is TGCGCCAGCAGCCAAGATCTAGGGACAGCCTACGAGCAGTACTTC.

This chain uses TRBV5-6 with TRBJ2-3; 11 bases are shared with TRBD2. Losses at the gene ends were 0 bases for V and 4 bases for J; bases not matched to a gene: 4. In germline, CDR1 is SGHDT, CDR2 YYEEEE. The CDR3 length is 16 residues. The CDR3 nucleotides read TGTGCCAGCAGCTTGGCCCTGGGACTAGCGGCAGATACGCAGTATTTT. Translating gives CASSLALGLAADTQYF.